What follows are 9 T cell receptor beta chains derived from one specimen sequenced in a study of T cell responses to AZD1222 COVID-19 vaccine. The protocol was immunoSEQ multiplex PCR, while the TCRdb copy is restricted to in-frame clones and leaves out a portion. The sample records approximately 99,000 clones, approximately 89% being singletons. Sequenced material: peripheral blood, taken on day 0 of MenACWY control vaccination. The receptors stem from an adult in good health.

J is TRBJ2-1 and V is TRBV27; D ambiguous. This CDR3 has 14 amino acids. The germline V gene encodes CDR1 MNHEY and CDR2 SMNVEV (reference sequence). V lost 2 bases and J lost 12, with 17 bases in between. The CDR3 nucleotides are TGTGCCAGCAGTTTAGGGCGGCGGTCCACGAGGCAGTTCTTC. It encodes CASSLGRRSTRQFF.

The rearrangement joins TRBV7-8 to TRBJ2-3; tentatively, D is TRBD1 (7 bases). Trimming shortened V by 5 bases and J by 2 bases, and 17 bases separated the two germline ends. The CDR3 has 16 amino acids. Germline V gene sequence: CDR1 SGHVS, CDR2 FQNEAQ. CDR3 amino acids: CASSRRGGTATDTQYF. The CDR3 bases are TGTGCCAGCAGCCGCAGAGGGGGGACAGCCACAGATACGCAGTATTTT. Supplemented by reference TRBV7-8 and TRBJ2-3, the full variable domain reads GAGVSQSPRYKVAKRGQDVALRCDPISGHVSLFWYQQALGQGPEFLTYFQNEAQLDKSGLPSDRFFAERPEGSVSTLKIQRTQQEDSAVYLCASSRRGGTATDTQYFGPGTRLTVL.

Only a few counts were recorded for this clone. The chain recombines TRBV18 with TRBJ2-1, with TRBD2 matching 10 bases. The germline V gene has CDR1 KGHSH and CDR2 LQKENI. Trimming at V came to 6 bases and at J to 8 bases, leaving 7 bases not matched to a gene. The CDR3 covers 14 residues. The CDR3 DNA reads as TGTGCCAGCTCCGTCAGCGGGGGGGTCGATGAGCAGTTCTTC. It specifies CASSVSGGVDEQFF.

This rearrangement joins TRBV7-9 to TRBJ2-1, with 16 bases lining up with TRBD2. Germline CDR1 and CDR2: SEHNR and FQNEAQ (reference sequence). V was pared by 5 bases and J by 15 bases, with 7 bases of the junction left unmatched. The CDR3 loop spans 14 amino acids. CDR3 loop: CASSQGLAGGPLFF. The CDR3 DNA sequence: TGTGCCAGCAGCCAGGGACTAGCGGGGGGGCCTCTGTTCTTC.

The gene calls are TRBV4-3 and TRBJ1-5; 12 bases match TRBD1. J gave up 8 bases and V 4 bases, and 3 bases lay outside the gene matches. The CDR3 sequence is 14 residues long. Germline CDR1 reads LGHNA; CDR2 reads YSLEER. CDR3 protein: CASSPGTGGKPQHF. CDR3 nucleotides: TGCGCCAGCAGCCCGGGGACAGGGGGCAAGCCCCAGCATTTT.

CDR3 loop: CASSPARQGNYEQYF. The CDR3 nucleotides read TGTGCCAGCAGCCCCGCCCGACAGGGGAACTACGAGCAGTACTTC. The V and J genes are TRBV7-2 and TRBJ2-7; the match to TRBD1 covers 8 bases. Germline V gene data show CDR1 as SGHTA and CDR2 as FQGNSA. The junction had 9 bases not matched to a gene; V was cut back by 5 bases and J by 3 bases. This CDR3 region has 15 residues.

The rearrangement uses TRBV9 and TRBJ1-3; D not resolved. Trimming took 4 bases from V and 1 from J, leaving 15 bases between them. The CDR3 loop spans 16 amino acids. Germline V lookup: CDR1 SGDLS, CDR2 YYNGEE. The CDR3 is CASSPQPRGSGNTIYF. The CDR3 region has the DNA TGTGCCAGCAGCCCTCAACCCCGGGGATCTGGAAACACCATATATTTT.

This rearrangement joins TRBV9 to TRBJ1-5; D call uncertain. The V end was cut by 3 bases, the J end by 1 base, with 8 bases between. The V gene's germline CDR1 is SGDLS and CDR2 YYNGEE. This CDR3 spans 14 amino acids. The CDR3 DNA reads as TGTGCCAGCAGCGCCGGAGGGAGCAATCAGCCCCAGCATTTT. Translating it yields CASSAGGSNQPQHF.

This sequence joins TRBV4-3 and TRBJ1-2; D uncertain. The V end was cut by 0 bases, the J end by 4 bases, with 12 bases between. Per germline, CDR1 LGHNA and CDR2 YSLEER. There are 15 residues in the CDR3. For the CDR3, the DNA is TGCGCCAGCAGCCAAGAGGGCCTAAGCTTCTATGGCTACACCTTC. Translating it yields CASSQEGLSFYGYTF.